Presented here are 17 T cell receptor beta chains from one specimen sequenced in a study of blood T cell repertoires in COVID-19. Sequencing was performed with immunoSEQ multiplex PCR; in TCRdb, only in-frame clones are kept and a portion is missing. This sample has 150,000 to 200,000 clones; just under 85% occur once, and the top ten carry about a fifth. The sequencing input was peripheral blood. All receptors come from a woman aged 80 or over with acute or convalescent COVID-19.

In this sample, this clone turned up once. The CDR3 here is CASSQEVDLGWAFF. CDR3 DNA sequence: TGCGCCAGCAGCCAAGAGGTGGACTTGGGGTGGGCTTTCTTT. J is TRBJ1-1 and V is TRBV4-3, with D unresolved. V gave up 0 bases and J gave up 11 bases, with 16 bases separating them. The germline V gene has CDR1 LGHNA and CDR2 YSLEER. This CDR3 comprises 14 residues.

V is TRBV5-1 and J is TRBJ2-1; TRBD2 aligns across 11 bases. Looked up from germline, CDR1 is SGHRS and CDR2 is YFSETQ. The CDR3 totals 16 residues. Trimming cost V 1 base and J 3 bases; bases outside gene matches: 3. CDR3 bases: TGCGCCAGCAGCTTGATGGGGACTAGCGGCTACAATGAGCAGTTCTTC. Encoded protein: CASSLMGTSGYNEQFF.

The genes are TRBV20-1 and TRBJ2-1, with D possibly TRBD2 on 6 matching bases. V shed 3 bases and J shed 11 bases, with 11 bases lying between them. Germline V gene sequence: CDR1 DFQATT, CDR2 SNEGSKA (reference sequence). The CDR3 runs 11 residues. In DNA, the CDR3 is TGCAGTGCTAGCCCGGGACTGCAGCAGTTCTTC. This sequence encodes CSASPGLQQFF.

The chain joins TRBV5-8 to TRBJ2-5; no clear D. V was trimmed by 4 bases and J by 5 bases, leaving 9 bases between them. CDR1 and CDR2 from the germline V gene are SGHTS and YDEGEE. The CDR3 is 12 residues long. The CDR3 loop is CASSPMFETQYF. DNA for the CDR3: TGTGCCAGCAGCCCAATGTTCGAGACCCAGTACTTC.

The rearrangement joins TRBV7-9 to TRBJ1-2; D not resolved. CDR1 and CDR2 (germline): SEHNR, FQNEAQ (reference sequence). The CDR3 spans 12 residues. Deletions cut 1 base from V and 8 bases from J, with 8 bases between. The CDR3 protein is CASSLENEGYTF. As DNA, the CDR3 is TGTGCCAGCAGCTTAGAGAACGAGGGCTACACCTTC.

The gene calls are TRBV3-1 (or the pseudogene TRBV3-2) and TRBJ2-7; TRBD1 might be the D (6 bases). CDR1 is LGHDT and CDR2 is YNNKEL in the germline V gene (reference sequence). The CDR3 extends over 13 amino acids. V was cut by 4 bases and J by 2 bases, with 9 bases left in between. The CDR3 DNA is TGTGCCAGCAGCCCAGGGGACGCCTACGAGCAGTACTTC. Its protein is CASSPGDAYEQYF.

Many counts were recorded for this clone. The chain carries TRBV7-2 and TRBJ2-7; 8 nucleotides align to TRBD1. The CDR3 runs to 15 residues. V gave up 5 bases and J gave up 0 bases; unmatched junction bases: 6. Germline V CDR1 and CDR2: SGHTA, FQGNSA. In DNA, the CDR3 is TGTGCCAGCAGCCCCCAGGGGGCTCCCTCCTACGAGCAGTACTTC. Protein sequence: CASSPQGAPSYEQYF.

The V and J genes are TRBV2 and TRBJ2-7; 7 bases are shared with TRBD1. V was clipped by 6 bases and J by 2 bases; unmatched bases: 7. Germline CDR1 reads SNHLY; CDR2 reads FYNNEI. The CDR3 is made up of 14 amino acids. The CDR3 region is CASRAGTATYEQYF. For the CDR3, the DNA is TGTGCCAGCAGGGCCGGGACAGCAACCTACGAGCAGTACTTC.

The rearrangement links TRBV6-5 to TRBJ1-2; D ambiguous. The CDR3 has 15 residues. The V gene's germline CDR1 is MNHEY and CDR2 SVGAGI. The germline V and J ends were trimmed by 2 bases and 0 bases, with 10 bases remaining between them. This chain's CDR3 is CASSYEPRANYGYTF. CDR3 bases: TGTGCCAGCAGTTACGAACCTAGAGCTAACTATGGCTACACCTTC.

V is TRBV29-1 and J is TRBJ2-3; D is perhaps TRBD2 (6 bases). Germline assignment: CDR1 SQVTM and CDR2 ANQGSEA. The V and J ends lost 1 base and 4 bases respectively, with 15 bases between them. CDR3 length: 15 residues. In DNA, the CDR3 is TGCAGCGTTGAAGGCAACCGGAGGGACCCAGATACGCAGTATTTT. Its translation: CSVEGNRRDPDTQYF.

The chain links TRBV3-1 (or the pseudogene TRBV3-2) to TRBJ2-7; no firm D call. The CDR3 totals 14 residues. V was cut by 3 bases and J by 0 bases, with 9 bases left in between. Looked up from germline, CDR1 is LGHDT and CDR2 is YNNKEL (reference sequence). The CDR3: CASSQQAYSYEQYF. In DNA form, the CDR3 reads TGTGCCAGCAGCCAGCAAGCGTACTCCTACGAGCAGTACTTC.

This clone has just one count. The chain combines TRBV29-1 with TRBJ2-5; TRBD1 is a possible D gene (6 bases). CDR1 and CDR2 from the germline V gene are SQVTM and ANQGSEA. Trimming removed 5 bases from V and 5 bases from J, with 12 bases in between. This CDR3 spans 12 amino acids. CDR3: CSVQQGAETQYF. CDR3 coding DNA: TGCAGCGTTCAACAGGGCGCGGAGACCCAGTACTTC. Full variable domain (missing parts from reference TRBV29-1 and TRBJ2-5): SAVISQKPSRDICQRGTSLTIQCQVDSQVTMMFWYRQQPGQSLTLIATANQGSEATYESGFVIDKFPISRPNLTFSTLTVSNMSPEDSSIYLCSVQQGAETQYFGPGTRLLVL.

The chain recombines TRBV11-2 with TRBJ1-2; 9 positions agree with TRBD1. This CDR3 region has 15 residues. With 3 bases clipped from V and 8 bases from J, the junction kept 10 bases outside the gene matches. Germline CDR1 SGHAT, CDR2 FQNNGV. CDR3 residues: CASSFRPGTGRGYTF. CDR3 in DNA: TGTGCCAGCAGCTTCAGACCCGGGACAGGGCGAGGCTACACCTTC.

In regard to this clone: This could be a read error, since a much larger clone is one nucleotide away. J is TRBJ1-1 and V is TRBV2; TRBD1 matches 8 bases. Looked up from germline, CDR1 is SNHLY and CDR2 is FYNNEI. The length of the CDR3 is 13 residues. With 4 bases clipped from V and 5 bases from J, the junction kept 3 bases outside the gene matches. CDR3 nucleotide sequence: TGTGCCAGCAGTGGGACAGGGAGAACTGAAGCTTTCTTT. Translation gives CASSGTGRTEAFF.

V is TRBV7-8 and J is TRBJ2-1; 13 nucleotides line up with TRBD2. The CDR3 consists of 16 residues. Trimming cost V 5 bases and J 8 bases; bases outside gene matches: 9. The germline V gene encodes CDR1 SGHVS and CDR2 FQNEAQ. This CDR3 reads CASSRATSGRWYEQFF. CDR3 in DNA: TGTGCCAGCAGCCGCGCGACTAGCGGGAGGTGGTATGAGCAGTTCTTC.

This clone came up once. CDR3 bases: TGCGCCAGCAGCCCGGGACAGGGGTACACTGAAGCTTTCTTT. As protein: CASSPGQGYTEAFF. The chain carries TRBV5-1 and TRBJ1-1; 10 bases match TRBD1. The CDR3 totals 14 residues. V was pared by 4 bases and J by 3 bases, with 3 bases of the junction left unmatched. From germline, CDR1 is SGHRS and CDR2 YFSETQ.

The gene calls are TRBV18 and TRBJ2-1; 13 positions match TRBD2. Per germline, CDR1 KGHSH and CDR2 LQKENI. There are 15 residues in the CDR3. J was trimmed by 8 bases and V by 3 bases; bases with no gene match: 4. This CDR3 is CASSPGLAGTHEQFF. The CDR3 DNA reads TGTGCCAGCTCACCGGGACTAGCGGGAACCCATGAGCAGTTCTTC.